This T cell receptor beta chain was obtained from a study of blood T cell repertoires in COVID-19. Whole-study context: The study drew acute and convalescent COVID-19 samples from the United States, Italy and Spain. PBMCs, B-cell-depleted T cells, or T cells provided the cDNA or gDNA that made up the material.

Germline values: CDR1 SGHTA, CDR2 FQGNSA. Losses at the gene ends were 1 base for V and 3 bases for J; bases not matched to a gene: 6. The CDR3 is made up of 16 amino acids. Only in-frame clones appear in the TCRdb table, and some are missing; sequencing was by immunoSEQ multiplex PCR. This table has approximately 46,000 clones, approximately 85% appearing once. The sequence came from a human donor in a cohort sampled during active COVID-19. The chain recombines TRBV7-2 with TRBJ2-3, with TRBD2 matching 8 bases. The specimen sequenced was peripheral blood. The CDR3, as DNA: TGTGCCAGCAGCTTAGGACCGGGGGGGAGGACAGATACGCAGTATTTT. Amino acids: CASSLGPGGRTDTQYF.